One and the same sample provided the 18 T cell receptor beta chains below, sequenced in a study of blood T cell repertoires in COVID-19. Using immunoSEQ multiplex PCR, the repertoire was profiled, and TCRdb retains in-frame clones only, with some absent. The sample consists of 110,000 or so clones, approximately 89% of them appearing once. The specimen sequenced was peripheral blood. Every receptor here comes from a woman aged 55-70 years with COVID-19, enrolled during active disease.

The chain is built from TRBV5-6 and TRBJ2-1, with 7 bases aligning to TRBD2. The CDR3 spans 15 residues. V was clipped by 3 bases and J by 1 base; unmatched bases: 4. The germline CDR1 and CDR2 sequences are SGHDT and YYEEEE. CDR3 DNA: TGTGCCAGCAGCTGGCGGGGACTATCCTACAATGAGCAGTTCTTC. Translated, it gives CASSWRGLSYNEQFF.

The chain carries TRBV7-9 and TRBJ2-7, with 8 bases matching TRBD2. The germline CDR1 and CDR2 sequences are SEHNR and FQNEAQ (reference sequence). This CDR3 is built from 14 residues. V was pared by 4 bases and J by 5 bases, with 7 bases of the junction left unmatched. The CDR3 loop reads CASSSSGGPDEQYF. In DNA form, the CDR3 reads TGTGCCAGCAGCTCCTCGGGGGGGCCGGACGAGCAGTACTTC.

This clone came up a few times. The CDR3 region has the DNA TGTGCCAGCAGCATAACCCAGGACACTGAAGCTTTCTTT. It is translated as CASSITQDTEAFF. The chain has TRBV2 and TRBJ1-1; no reliable D call. CDR1 is SNHLY, CDR2 FYNNEI, per germline. CDR3 size: 13 residues. The V gene lost 6 bases and the J gene lost 3 bases, with 11 bases spanning the gap.

V is TRBV5-4 and J is TRBJ2-1; 7 bases align to TRBD2. Germline-derived CDR1 and CDR2 are SGHNT and YYREEE (reference sequence). The junction had 4 bases not matched to a gene; V was cut back by 3 bases and J by 10 bases. CDR3 length equals 12 residues. Here the CDR3 reads CASSSTSPEQFF. In DNA form, the CDR3 reads TGTGCCAGCAGCTCGACTAGCCCCGAGCAGTTCTTC. The full variable domain, with the rest looked up from reference TRBV5-4 and TRBJ2-1, is ETGVTQSPTHLIKTRGQQVTLRCSSQSGHNTVSWYQQALGQGPQFIFQYYREEENGRGNFPPRFSGLQFPNYSSELNVNALELDDSALYLCASSSTSPEQFFGPGTRLTVL.

CDR3 region: CAISVEDRGGYEQYF. DNA for the CDR3: TGTGCCATCAGTGTAGAGGACAGGGGCGGCTACGAGCAGTACTTC. The J gene is TRBJ2-7, the V gene TRBV10-3, with 9 nucleotides matching TRBD1. CDR3 size: 15 residues. Germline CDR1 ENHRY, CDR2 SYGVKD. V was clipped by 4 bases and J by 3 bases; unmatched bases: 7.

The chain is built from TRBV19 and TRBJ1-2; 9 nucleotides line up with TRBD1. The trim removed 4 bases at V and 2 bases at J, leaving 5 bases unmatched. Looked up from germline, CDR1 is LNHDA and CDR2 is SQIVND (reference sequence). The length of the CDR3 is 15 residues. The CDR3 loop is CASSNYRGQNYGYTF. In nucleotides, the CDR3 is TGTGCCAGTAGTAACTACAGGGGGCAGAACTATGGCTACACCTTC.

The chain uses TRBV7-9 and TRBJ2-7; D ambiguous. The germline V gene encodes CDR1 SEHNR and CDR2 FQNEAQ (reference sequence). V was clipped by 5 bases and J by 1 base, with 12 bases between them. This CDR3 spans 14 amino acids. This CDR3 reads CASSPIEPSYEQYF. CDR3 DNA sequence: TGTGCCAGCAGCCCAATAGAGCCTTCCTACGAGCAGTACTTC.

This chain joins TRBV19 and TRBJ2-7, with TRBD2 as a possible D gene (6 bases). V was cut by 4 bases and J by 2 bases, with 12 bases left in between. Germline values: CDR1 LNHDA, CDR2 SQIVND (reference sequence). This CDR3 spans 14 amino acids. CDR3 sequence: CASSSRGTAYEQYF. CDR3 in DNA: TGTGCCAGTAGTAGTCGGGGGACGGCCTACGAGCAGTACTTC.

This clone was observed a single time. A junction end diverges from the germline sequence, so it may reflect a read error. The rearrangement uses TRBV7-7 and TRBJ2-5, with D unclear. The CDR3 is made up of 13 amino acids. Germline assignment: CDR1 SSHAT and CDR2 FNYEAQ (reference sequence). The DNA for the CDR3 is TGTGCTAGCAGCGCCGACAACCAAGAGACCCAGTACTTC. Residues: CASSADNQETQYF. Supplemented by reference TRBV7-7 and TRBJ2-5, the full variable domain reads GAGVSQSPRYKVTKRGQDVTLRCDPISSHATLYWYQQALGQGPEFLTYFNYEAQPDKSGLPSDRFSAERPEGSISTLTIQRTEQRDSAMYRCASSADNQETQYFGPGTRLLVL.

Here the CDR3 reads CAWSGGRQGSYEQYF. CDR3 sequence (DNA): TGTGCCTGGAGTGGAGGCCGGCAGGGCTCCTACGAGCAGTACTTC. V usage is TRBV30 and J usage is TRBJ2-7, with D perhaps TRBD1 (5 bases). V gave up 1 base and J gave up 0 bases, with 13 bases separating them. The germline CDR1 and CDR2 sequences are GTSNPN and SVGIG (reference sequence). CDR3 length: 15 residues.

The chain recombines TRBV28 with TRBJ2-1; TRBD2 matches 7 bases. Germline trimming cut 7 bases from V and 1 base from J; bases unmatched to any gene: 13. CDR1 and CDR2 from the germline V gene are MDHEN and SYDVKM. The CDR3 spans 17 residues. CDR3 loop: CASIAGRGWGSYNEQFF. The CDR3 region has the DNA TGTGCCAGCATCGCAGGGAGGGGTTGGGGATCCTACAATGAGCAGTTCTTC.

The rearrangement joins TRBV5-8 to TRBJ1-1; the match to TRBD1 covers 7 bases. J was trimmed by 4 bases and V by 4 bases; bases with no gene match: 13. The CDR3 extends over 16 amino acids. The germline V gene has CDR1 SGHTS and CDR2 YDEGEE. CDR3 nucleotide sequence: TGTGCCAGCAGCGACGGGACAGCACTTGGGGCCACTGAAGCTTTCTTT. Amino acids: CASSDGTALGATEAFF.

The rearrangement uses TRBV11-3 and TRBJ2-3, with D perhaps TRBD2 (5 bases). CDR3 length equals 15 residues. Germline V gene data show CDR1 as SGHNT and CDR2 as YENEEA. Trimming stripped 1 base from V and 0 bases from J, with 8 bases between. The CDR3 DNA is TGTGCCAGCAGCTTAGGGCTAGCAAGCACAGATACGCAGTATTTT. It specifies CASSLGLASTDTQYF.

The chain uses TRBV19 and TRBJ1-1; possible D gene TRBD1, 6 bases. Germline V gene lookup returns CDR1 LNHDA and CDR2 SQIVND (reference sequence). The CDR3 length is 13 residues. V lost 8 bases, J lost 1 base, and 11 bases lay in between. Here the CDR3 DNA reads TGTGCCAGTCGGGGGGCGGCGAACACTGAAGCTTTCTTT. Translation: CASRGAANTEAFF.

The rearrangement links TRBV11-2 to TRBJ2-5; weak D call: TRBD1 (6 bases). Germline V gene lookup returns CDR1 SGHAT and CDR2 FQNNGV. The CDR3 is 15 residues long. Trimming took off 0 bases at V and 5 bases at J, with 13 bases between the two ends. Here the CDR3 DNA reads TGTGCCAGCAGCTTAGATCGGGCAGGGGTTGAGACCCAGTACTTC. This sequence encodes CASSLDRAGVETQYF.

The sample holds one count of this clone. The genes are TRBV5-4 and TRBJ2-2; 11 bases fit TRBD1. The CDR3 contains 19 residues. J was trimmed by 9 bases and V by 4 bases; bases with no gene match: 20. Germline values: CDR1 SGHNT, CDR2 YYREEE (reference sequence). In DNA form, the CDR3 reads TGTGCCAGCAGCCCGGGGGGCCCCGGACAGGGGGCAACTTCCAGGGAGCTGTTTTTT. Translated: CASSPGGPGQGATSRELFF. The full variable domain, rest sourced from reference TRBV5-4 and TRBJ2-2, is ETGVTQSPTHLIKTRGQQVTLRCSSQSGHNTVSWYQQALGQGPQFIFQYYREEENGRGNFPPRFSGLQFPNYSSELNVNALELDDSALYLCASSPGGPGQGATSRELFFGEGSRLTVL.

The chain has TRBV10-3 and TRBJ1-6, with D tentatively TRBD1 (5 bases). Germline V lookup: CDR1 ENHRY, CDR2 SYGVKD. V was cut by 10 bases and J by 6 bases, with 13 bases left in between. This CDR3 region has 13 residues. CDR3 in DNA: TGTGCCACCATCGGACAAATTAATTCACCCCTCCACTTT. Translation: CATIGQINSPLHF.

The chain recombines TRBV24-1 with TRBJ1-5; D is possibly TRBD1 (6 bases). The length of the CDR3 is 14 residues. Germline CDR1 and CDR2: KGHDR and SFDVKD. Trimming pared 1 base from V and 5 bases from J, leaving 8 bases between. In nucleotides, the CDR3 is TGTGCCACCAGTGATTTAGGGGGGGATCAGCCCCAGCATTTT. As protein: CATSDLGGDQPQHF.